These T cell receptor beta chains were read from a single sample in a study of T cells in Graves' hyperthyroidism and ophthalmopathy. Using its own MiXCR run on the multiplex PCR reads, TCRdb lists one record per CDR3 protein. The repertoire consists of a few hundred thousand distinct CDR3 sequences, with 16% occurring once and the leading ten covering roughly 3%. The specimen sequenced was blood. These receptors were taken from a woman aged 40 to 49 with Graves' ophthalmopathy. CDR3s include the opening cysteine and the closing phenylalanine or tryptophan. A D gene is named only where the DNA matches it firmly.

d_call: TRBD2
v_call: TRBV20-1
cdr3_aa: CSARDPLAAHYEQYF

d_call: TRBD1
v_call: TRBV27
cdr3_aa: CASRPGQGASPLHF

d_call: -
v_call: TRBV12-3/TRBV12-4
cdr3_aa: CASSLRGGHQPQHF

d_call: -
v_call: TRBV20-1
cdr3_aa: CSARDWRQVLREQFF

d_call: -
v_call: TRBV6-1
cdr3_aa: CASSEAGPETPYNEQFF

d_call: -
v_call: TRBV5-8
cdr3_aa: CASSLWGVADTQYF

d_call: -
v_call: TRBV19
cdr3_aa: CASSIVQGDYEQYF

d_call: -
v_call: TRBV6-5
cdr3_aa: CASSYSEGETQYF

d_call: -
v_call: TRBV7-9
cdr3_aa: CASSAPEQPYEQYF

d_call: -
v_call: TRBV5-5
cdr3_aa: CASSLVPGEYRQYF

d_call: -
v_call: TRBV12-3/TRBV12-4
cdr3_aa: CASSLGSLAAIAKNIQYF

d_call: -
v_call: TRBV30
cdr3_aa: CAWSGGLNEQFF

d_call: -
v_call: TRBV6-2/TRBV6-3
cdr3_aa: CASRIGTTGGYTF

d_call: -
v_call: TRBV7-6
cdr3_aa: CASSLVLGGETQYF

d_call: -
v_call: TRBV5-1
cdr3_aa: CASSLGDTSTDTQYF

d_call: TRBD2
v_call: TRBV6-2/TRBV6-3
cdr3_aa: CASSSKRLAGTSRGELFF

d_call: -
v_call: TRBV7-2
cdr3_aa: CASSIDRRRGYTF

d_call: -
v_call: TRBV29-1
cdr3_aa: CSVEPGIGSYNEQFF

d_call: TRBD1
v_call: TRBV20-1
cdr3_aa: CSASPGTDSNQPQHF

d_call: -
v_call: TRBV12-3/TRBV12-4
cdr3_aa: CASSLARTVYNEQFF